The rows below give T cell receptor beta chains drawn from one sample of a study of PD-1 blockade in classical Hodgkin lymphoma. Libraries were prepared by immunoSEQ multiplex PCR; TCRdb keeps only in-frame clonotypes and omits some of them. In the table there are over 25,000 clones, around 86% of which are singletons. The source was CD4+ T cells from blood, collected before the fourth cycle of nivolumab. The receptors derive from a human donor with classical Hodgkin lymphoma. CDR3s include the opening cysteine and the closing phenylalanine or tryptophan.

v_gene: TRBV13; j_gene: TRBJ2-7; CDR3aa: CASSPRGAVVEQYF
v_gene: TRBV18; j_gene: TRBJ1-5; CDR3aa: CASSLNRGQPQHF
v_gene: TRBV18; j_gene: TRBJ2-7; CDR3aa: CASSPGLGSSTYEQYF
v_gene: TRBV2; j_gene: TRBJ2-1; CDR3aa: CASSVGGGAFNEQFF
v_gene: TRBV6-5; j_gene: TRBJ2-7; CDR3aa: CASKGSGKYEQYF
v_gene: TRBV19; j_gene: TRBJ2-7; CDR3aa: CASSRELGQSYEQYF
v_gene: TRBV28; j_gene: TRBJ1-3; CDR3aa: CASSFPGGTGNTIYF
v_gene: TRBV4-2; j_gene: TRBJ2-1; CDR3aa: CASSHDLVAGGNNEQFF
v_gene: TRBV2; j_gene: TRBJ1-1; CDR3aa: CASSDGTWATEAFF
v_gene: TRBV27; j_gene: TRBJ2-7; CDR3aa: CASSYRGLRGEQYF
v_gene: TRBV6-1; j_gene: TRBJ2-1; CDR3aa: CASFKDVGSYNEQFF
v_gene: TRBV30; j_gene: TRBJ2-3; CDR3aa: CAWSTSGLSTDTQYF
v_gene: TRBV7-2; j_gene: TRBJ1-2; CDR3aa: CASGRDRNYGYTF
v_gene: TRBV7-2; j_gene: TRBJ2-1; CDR3aa: CASSESSGGYNEQFF
v_gene: TRBV18; j_gene: TRBJ2-5; CDR3aa: CASSPPHRQLQYF
v_gene: TRBV11-1; j_gene: TRBJ2-5; CDR3aa: CASSLREGTQYF
v_gene: TRBV2; j_gene: TRBJ2-5; CDR3aa: CASSDSLGTQYF
v_gene: TRBV2; j_gene: TRBJ1-1; CDR3aa: CASSRMISNTEAFF
v_gene: TRBV29-1; j_gene: TRBJ2-1; CDR3aa: CSVWGIAYNEQFF
v_gene: TRBV6-6; j_gene: TRBJ2-7; CDR3aa: CASTPSRLEQYF
v_gene: TRBV6-1; j_gene: TRBJ2-3; CDR3aa: CASTRQSTDTQYF
v_gene: TRBV14; j_gene: TRBJ2-3; CDR3aa: CASSSTGTGGAYTQYF
v_gene: TRBV5-1; j_gene: TRBJ2-7; CDR3aa: CASSRYSSYEQYF
v_gene: TRBV27; j_gene: TRBJ2-4; CDR3aa: CASSLDLLGAKNIQYF
v_gene: TRBV5-6; j_gene: TRBJ2-1; CDR3aa: CASSLGLAGELFF
v_gene: TRBV18; j_gene: TRBJ1-3; CDR3aa: CASSPGHLSSGNTIYF
v_gene: TRBV7-2; j_gene: TRBJ2-7; CDR3aa: CASSLAPSAGNRPYEQYF
v_gene: TRBV6-4; j_gene: TRBJ1-2; CDR3aa: CASSDSGRDYGYTF
v_gene: TRBV27; j_gene: TRBJ2-1; CDR3aa: CASRKEAGSSYNEQFF
v_gene: TRBV27; j_gene: TRBJ1-6; CDR3aa: CASSLLEGSPLHF
v_gene: TRBV5-1; j_gene: TRBJ2-5; CDR3aa: CASSSLPGRQETQYF
v_gene: TRBV28; j_gene: TRBJ1-1; CDR3aa: CASSSQGGWNTEAFF
v_gene: TRBV5-6; j_gene: TRBJ2-2; CDR3aa: CASSLYGGVSTGELFF
v_gene: TRBV5-1; j_gene: TRBJ1-3; CDR3aa: CASSFYPGQGTGNTIYF
v_gene: TRBV6-1; j_gene: TRBJ2-1; CDR3aa: CASSYQREQFF
v_gene: TRBV19; j_gene: TRBJ2-5; CDR3aa: CASSTRTGAETQYF
v_gene: TRBV5-5; j_gene: TRBJ2-2; CDR3aa: CASSLPGSGELFF
v_gene: TRBV18; j_gene: TRBJ1-1; CDR3aa: CASSPGRDRGGPEAFF
v_gene: TRBV10-2; j_gene: TRBJ1-5; CDR3aa: CASRQGAQSNQPQHF
v_gene: TRBV5-4; j_gene: TRBJ2-7; CDR3aa: CASSSLGEQYF
v_gene: TRBV10-3; j_gene: TRBJ2-3; CDR3aa: CAISVKGLPSDTQYF
v_gene: TRBV2; j_gene: TRBJ2-5; CDR3aa: CASRERTGFQETQYF
v_gene: TRBV19; j_gene: TRBJ2-7; CDR3aa: CASSPSRTGVGEQYF
v_gene: TRBV28; j_gene: TRBJ2-7; CDR3aa: CASSLDLAGGPSYEQYF
v_gene: TRBV5-1; j_gene: TRBJ1-1; CDR3aa: CASSLGQGSTEAFF
v_gene: TRBV28; j_gene: TRBJ2-5; CDR3aa: CASSSRRQGQSQETQYF
v_gene: TRBV27; j_gene: TRBJ2-5; CDR3aa: CASSSHRAAETQYF